These T cell receptor beta chains were read from a single sample in a study of T cells in Graves' hyperthyroidism and ophthalmopathy. TCRdb itself ran the multiplex PCR reads through MiXCR, one entry per CDR3 protein. The table includes 350,000 or so distinct CDR3 sequences, 21% detected once. Sequences were obtained from blood. These receptors were collected from a woman in her fifties or sixties with Graves' hyperthyroidism. CDR3s include the opening cysteine and the closing phenylalanine or tryptophan. Fields, in order: CDR3 length, clone size, D gene, V gene, J gene, CDR3 DNA, CDR3 protein. The D gene is left open where the match is weak. Expanded clones get a size class; other rows say once, few or many, or leave the size out.

length: 16
size: .
D: .
V: TRBV20-1
J: TRBJ2-3
DNA: TGCAGTGCTAAGAACATCGATAACCGATACACAGATACGCAGTATTTT
CDR3: CSAKNIDNRYTDTQYF

length: 15
size: many
D: TRBD1
V: TRBV10-3
J: TRBJ1-2
DNA: TGTGCCATCAGTGCCCTCGACAGGGTGAACTATGGCTACACCTTC
CDR3: CAISALDRVNYGYTF

length: 15
size: many
D: .
V: TRBV20-1
J: TRBJ2-7
DNA: TGCAGTGCTAGAGGGGCCCCCAGGGGTGGCAACGAGCAGTACTTC
CDR3: CSARGAPRGGNEQYF

length: 15
size: many
D: .
V: TRBV5-5
J: TRBJ2-2
DNA: TGTGCCAGCAGCTTCGCCAGGGTTTTGGCCGGGGAGCTGTTTTTT
CDR3: CASSFARVLAGELFF

length: 15
size: .
D: .
V: TRBV9
J: TRBJ2-5
DNA: TGTGCCAGCAGCGTATCGAGTGGGCGTTCCGAGACCCAGTACTTC
CDR3: CASSVSSGRSETQYF

length: 13
size: many
D: .
V: TRBV6-1
J: TRBJ2-7
DNA: TGTGCCAGCAGCTGGGGGCAGTCCTACGAGCAGTACTTC
CDR3: CASSWGQSYEQYF

length: 16
size: many
D: TRBD2
V: TRBV20-1
J: TRBJ2-1
DNA: TGCAGTGCTAGAGATGCCGGGACTAGCTTGTACAATGAGCAGTTCTTC
CDR3: CSARDAGTSLYNEQFF

length: 17
size: many
D: TRBD1
V: TRBV18
J: TRBJ2-2
DNA: TGTGCCAGCTCACGAACAGCGGGACAGGGTTTATCCGGGGAGCTGTTTTTT
CDR3: CASSRTAGQGLSGELFF

length: 12
size: many
D: .
V: TRBV5-1
J: TRBJ2-4
DNA: TGCGCCAGCAGCTTGGAGGGGAACATTCAGTACTTC
CDR3: CASSLEGNIQYF

length: 16
size: few
D: TRBD2
V: TRBV4-1
J: TRBJ2-1
DNA: TGCGCCAGCAGCCAAGAACTAGCGGGGGAGTTGAATGAGCAGTTCTTC
CDR3: CASSQELAGELNEQFF

length: 12
size: few
D: .
V: TRBV30
J: TRBJ1-2
DNA: TGTGCCTGGAATGGAGGGGGTCCGGGCTACACCTTC
CDR3: CAWNGGGPGYTF

length: 13
size: many
D: .
V: TRBV3-1
J: TRBJ1-5
DNA: TGTGCCAGCAGCCAGGGGAGGCATCAGCCCCAGCATTTT
CDR3: CASSQGRHQPQHF

length: 17
size: .
D: TRBD1
V: TRBV5-8
J: TRBJ2-6
DNA: TGTGCCAGCAGCTTGGGGACAGGACTGTCTGGGGCCAACGTCCTGACTTTC
CDR3: CASSLGTGLSGANVLTF

length: 13
size: .
D: TRBD1
V: TRBV2
J: TRBJ1-5
DNA: TGTGCCAGCGGGGGACAGGGGGAACAGCCCCAGCATTTT
CDR3: CASGGQGEQPQHF

length: 15
size: many
D: .
V: TRBV11-2
J: TRBJ2-2
DNA: TGTGCCAGCAGCTTAGAGCGGACTAACACCGGGGAGCTGTTTTTT
CDR3: CASSLERTNTGELFF

length: 13
size: few
D: .
V: TRBV28
J: TRBJ2-5
DNA: TGCGCCAGCAGTTCAGCAGAATCGGAGACCCAGTACTTC
CDR3: CASSSAESETQYF

length: 10
size: .
D: .
V: TRBV27
J: TRBJ2-7
DNA: TGTGCCAGCAGGGGGACCGAGCAGTACTTC
CDR3: CASRGTEQYF

length: 12
size: many
D: .
V: TRBV3-1
J: TRBJ2-4
DNA: TGTGCCAGCAGTCCGGACACTTCCATTCAGTACTTC
CDR3: CASSPDTSIQYF

length: 15
size: many
D: TRBD2
V: TRBV14
J: TRBJ2-7
DNA: TGTGCCAGCAGCCAATCCGGACTAGCGGGAGTCTTGCAGTACTTC
CDR3: CASSQSGLAGVLQYF

length: 15
size: .
D: .
V: TRBV5-1
J: TRBJ1-4
DNA: TGCGCCAGCAGCCCAACCCCCGGCAGGGCCGAAAAACTGTTTTTT
CDR3: CASSPTPGRAEKLFF

length: 14
size: .
D: .
V: TRBV3-1
J: TRBJ1-6
DNA: TGTGCCAGCAGCCAAGAGGTTCATAATTCACCCCTCCACTTT
CDR3: CASSQEVHNSPLHF

length: 14
size: many
D: TRBD2
V: TRBV20-1
J: TRBJ2-4
DNA: TGCAGTGCTAAAACTAGCGGAGCCAAAAACATTCAGTACTTC
CDR3: CSAKTSGAKNIQYF

length: 15
size: .
D: TRBD2
V: TRBV20-1
J: TRBJ2-1
DNA: TGCAGTGCTAGGGCTAGCGGGAGCTCCTACAATGAGCAGTTCTTC
CDR3: CSARASGSSYNEQFF

length: 15
size: few
D: TRBD1
V: TRBV9
J: TRBJ1-1
DNA: TGTGCCAGCAGCTCTCGGACAGGGGAGAACACTGAAGCTTTCTTT
CDR3: CASSSRTGENTEAFF

length: 12
size: many
D: .
V: TRBV11-2
J: TRBJ2-2
DNA: TGTGCCAGCAGCTTACGATTTGCGGAGCTGTTTTTT
CDR3: CASSLRFAELFF

length: 15
size: .
D: TRBD1
V: TRBV7-2
J: TRBJ1-4
DNA: TGTGCCAGCAGCTGGACAGGTCTGGTGAATGAAAAACTGTTTTTT
CDR3: CASSWTGLVNEKLFF

length: 13
size: .
D: .
V: TRBV19
J: TRBJ2-1
DNA: TGTGCCAGTAGCGAGGGGAACCACAATGAGCAGTTCTTC
CDR3: CASSEGNHNEQFF

length: 14
size: many
D: .
V: TRBV12-3/TRBV12-4
J: TRBJ2-5
DNA: TGTGCCAGCGATAGGGGACCACCCCAAGAGACCCAGTACTTC
CDR3: CASDRGPPQETQYF

length: 16
size: many
D: TRBD1
V: TRBV28
J: TRBJ2-7
DNA: TGTGCCAGCAGTGCGAACAGGGGCCTCCTCTCCTACGAGCAGTACTTC
CDR3: CASSANRGLLSYEQYF

length: 12
size: few
D: .
V: TRBV19
J: TRBJ2-5
DNA: TGTGCCAGTACTGGGGCCAGAGGGACCCAGTACTTC
CDR3: CASTGARGTQYF

length: 14
size: .
D: .
V: TRBV28
J: TRBJ2-5
DNA: TGTGCCAGCAGCCCGGCTGGGGGCCAAGAGACCCAGTACTTC
CDR3: CASSPAGGQETQYF

length: 13
size: many
D: .
V: TRBV7-7
J: TRBJ2-5
DNA: TGTGCTAGCAGCTTGGGGGAAGGGGAGACCCAGTACTTC
CDR3: CASSLGEGETQYF

length: 14
size: many
D: TRBD2
V: TRBV6-1
J: TRBJ2-1
DNA: TGTGCCACCGCGACTAGCGGGAGGTGGAATGAGCAGTTCTTC
CDR3: CATATSGRWNEQFF

length: 16
size: .
D: .
V: TRBV2
J: TRBJ1-2
DNA: TGTGCCAGCAGTGGAGCTTTAGCGAGGGAAGACGGTGGCTACACCTTC
CDR3: CASSGALAREDGGYTF

length: 13
size: many
D: .
V: TRBV2
J: TRBJ2-1
DNA: TGTGCCAGCAGTGAGAATACTAGCACTGAGCAGTTCTTC
CDR3: CASSENTSTEQFF

length: 13
size: many
D: .
V: TRBV3-1
J: TRBJ1-1
DNA: TGTGCCAGCAGCCTCGGGAGTACCACTGAAGCTTTCTTT
CDR3: CASSLGSTTEAFF

length: 16
size: many
D: .
V: TRBV3-1
J: TRBJ2-2
DNA: TGTGCCAGCAGCCAAGATGGGGGATTGGGTAGCGGGGAGCTGTTTTTT
CDR3: CASSQDGGLGSGELFF

length: 16
size: many
D: .
V: TRBV2
J: TRBJ2-5
DNA: TGTGCCAGCAGTGAATGGGGACGGAGAGGGTCGGAGACCCAGTACTTC
CDR3: CASSEWGRRGSETQYF

length: 15
size: many
D: .
V: TRBV28
J: TRBJ2-1
DNA: TGTGCCAGCAGTTTTGGGTGGAGCTCCTACAATGAGCAGTTCTTC
CDR3: CASSFGWSSYNEQFF

length: 15
size: few
D: TRBD1
V: TRBV28
J: TRBJ1-2
DNA: TGTGCCAGCAGTTTGGGGACAGGGGACCACTATGGCTACACCTTC
CDR3: CASSLGTGDHYGYTF

length: 17
size: .
D: .
V: TRBV6-9
J: TRBJ2-1
DNA: TGTGCCAGCAGTTACGGGGGGTTAGGGGGAAGATACAATGAGCAGTTCTTC
CDR3: CASSYGGLGGRYNEQFF

length: 13
size: many
D: TRBD1
V: TRBV30
J: TRBJ1-1
DNA: TGTGCCTGGAGGTTCGACAGGGTGGGTGAAGCTTTCTTT
CDR3: CAWRFDRVGEAFF

length: 14
size: many
D: TRBD2
V: TRBV12-3/TRBV12-4
J: TRBJ2-5
DNA: TGTGCCAGCAGTTCTAGGACTAGCTGGACGACCCAGTACTTC
CDR3: CASSSRTSWTTQYF

length: 16
size: .
D: TRBD1
V: TRBV6-4
J: TRBJ2-7
DNA: TGTGCCAGCAGAGCAAGACAGGGGGGGAATACCTACGAGCAGTACTTC
CDR3: CASRARQGGNTYEQYF

length: 15
size: once
D: TRBD1
V: TRBV5-1
J: TRBJ1-6
DNA: TGCGCCAGCAGCTCCGGACAGGGGCATAATTCACCCCTCCACTTT
CDR3: CASSSGQGHNSPLHF

length: 14
size: many
D: .
V: TRBV18
J: TRBJ2-1
DNA: TGTGCCAGCTTGGCAGTCAGGGGAGACAATGAGCAGTTCTTC
CDR3: CASLAVRGDNEQFF

length: 15
size: few
D: .
V: TRBV5-4
J: TRBJ2-1
DNA: TGTGCCAGCAGCTTGGTGGGACCTGGCGACAATGAGCAGTTCTTC
CDR3: CASSLVGPGDNEQFF

length: 15
size: many
D: .
V: TRBV7-9
J: TRBJ2-5
DNA: TGTGCCAGCAGCCCACCCGAGGGGGAACGAGGGACCCAGTACTTC
CDR3: CASSPPEGERGTQYF